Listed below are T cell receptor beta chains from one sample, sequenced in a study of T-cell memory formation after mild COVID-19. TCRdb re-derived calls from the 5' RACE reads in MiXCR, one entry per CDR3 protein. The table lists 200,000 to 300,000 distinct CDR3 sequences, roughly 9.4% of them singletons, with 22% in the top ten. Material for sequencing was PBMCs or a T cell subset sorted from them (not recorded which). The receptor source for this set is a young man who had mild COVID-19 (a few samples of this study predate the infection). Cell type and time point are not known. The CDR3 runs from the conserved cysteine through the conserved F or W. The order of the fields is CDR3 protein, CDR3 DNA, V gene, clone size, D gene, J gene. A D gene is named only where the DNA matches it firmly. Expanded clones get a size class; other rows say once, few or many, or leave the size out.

CDR3: CSAEQTGSEQYF; DNA: TGCAGTGCTGAGCAGACAGGTTCCGAGCAGTACTTC; V: TRBV20-1; size: few; D: .; J: TRBJ2-7
CDR3: CASSSGGAGGEKLFF; DNA: TGTGCCAGCAGTTCCGGGGGAGCCGGAGGCGAAAAACTGTTTTTT; V: TRBV27; size: few; D: .; J: TRBJ1-4
CDR3: CATMKPGAGEKLFF; DNA: TGTGCCACAATGAAGCCGGGGGCAGGGGAAAAACTGTTTTTT; V: TRBV10-3; size: few; D: .; J: TRBJ1-4
CDR3: CATSDGGTGATDTQYF; DNA: TGTGCCACCAGTGATGGCGGGACAGGGGCCACAGATACGCAGTATTTT; V: TRBV24-1; size: .; D: TRBD1; J: TRBJ2-3
CDR3: CASSNGPTGSTEAFF; DNA: TGTGCCAGCAGTAACGGACCGACGGGGAGCACTGAAGCTTTCTTT; V: TRBV6-5; size: few; D: .; J: TRBJ1-1
CDR3: CASSLVPGQGRTEAFF; DNA: TGTGCCAGCAGCTTAGTCCCGGGACAGGGTCGCACTGAAGCTTTCTTT; V: TRBV7-2; size: .; D: TRBD1; J: TRBJ1-1
CDR3: CASSPQGVLTEAFF; DNA: TGCGCCAGCAGCCCACAGGGGGTGTTAACTGAAGCTTTCTTT; V: TRBV4-1; size: .; D: TRBD1; J: TRBJ1-1
CDR3: CASSQEGRPSDTQYF; DNA: TGCGCCAGCAGCCAAGAAGGACGGCCTTCAGATACGCAGTATTTT; V: TRBV4-3; size: few; D: .; J: TRBJ2-3
CDR3: CASSLQWTAYQETKYF; DNA: TGTGCCAGCAGTTTACAGTGGACAGCGTACCAAGAGACCAAGTACTTC; V: TRBV12-3/TRBV12-4; size: .; D: .; J: TRBJ2-5
CDR3: CASTLGGLTYNEQFF; DNA: TGTGCCAGCACTCTGGGGGGTCTCACCTACAATGAGCAGTTCTTC; V: TRBV6-2/TRBV6-3; size: few; D: .; J: TRBJ2-1
CDR3: CASSQYGTEQFF; DNA: TGTGCCAGCAGCCAATACGGGACAGAGCAGTTCTTC; V: TRBV3-1; size: few; D: .; J: TRBJ2-1
CDR3: CASSLESLNTGELFF; DNA: TGCGCCAGCAGCTTGGAAAGCCTGAACACCGGGGAGCTGTTTTTT; V: TRBV5-1; size: few; D: .; J: TRBJ2-2
CDR3: CATRGAGRDTQYF; DNA: TGTGCCACCAGAGGGGCAGGAAGAGATACGCAGTATTTT; V: TRBV15; size: many; D: .; J: TRBJ2-3
CDR3: CASSAPGTVSEKLFF; DNA: TGTGCCAGCTCAGCACCCGGGACCGTTAGTGAAAAACTGTTTTTT; V: TRBV18; size: .; D: .; J: TRBJ1-4
CDR3: CSAVQGFGQPQHF; DNA: TGCAGTGCTGTCCAGGGATTTGGGCAGCCCCAGCATTTT; V: TRBV20-1; size: many; D: .; J: TRBJ1-5
CDR3: CSMAGSGGYEQYF; DNA: TGCAGCATGGCAGGTAGCGGGGGCTACGAGCAGTACTTC; V: TRBV29-1; size: .; D: TRBD2; J: TRBJ2-7
CDR3: CASSLNSLNEQFF; DNA: TGTGCCAGCAGCTTGAACAGTCTGAATGAGCAGTTCTTC; V: TRBV7-3; size: .; D: .; J: TRBJ2-1
CDR3: CASSIYRGPTGELFF; DNA: TGTGCCAGTAGTATCTACAGGGGGCCCACCGGGGAGCTGTTTTTT; V: TRBV19; size: .; D: TRBD1; J: TRBJ2-2
CDR3: CASSPEQVGTEAFF; DNA: TGTGCCAGCTCACCGGAACAGGTGGGAACTGAAGCTTTCTTT; V: TRBV18; size: few; D: .; J: TRBJ1-1
CDR3: CSVSPTGQETQYF; DNA: TGCAGCGTTTCCCCGACTGGCCAAGAGACCCAGTACTTC; V: TRBV29-1; size: .; D: .; J: TRBJ2-5
CDR3: CASSFPPGVGTQYF; DNA: TGTGCCAGCAGTTTCCCCCCAGGGGTGGGGACCCAGTACTTC; V: TRBV12-3/TRBV12-4; size: few; D: .; J: TRBJ2-5
CDR3: CASSRDRVSGYTF; DNA: TGCGCCAGCAGCCGTGACAGGGTGTCTGGCTACACCTTC; V: TRBV5-1; size: many; D: TRBD1; J: TRBJ1-2
CDR3: CASSPGGGKIDQYF; DNA: TGTGCCAGCAGCCCGGGGGGGGGTAAGATAGACCAGTACTTC; V: TRBV4-2; size: few; D: TRBD2; J: TRBJ2-5
CDR3: CASRMQEPQHF; DNA: TGTGCCAGCAGGATGCAGGAGCCCCAGCATTTT; V: TRBV7-6; size: .; D: .; J: TRBJ1-5
CDR3: CASSASASGGIYNEQFF; DNA: TGTGCCAGCAGCGCCTCCGCTAGCGGGGGAATCTACAATGAGCAGTTCTTC; V: TRBV9; size: .; D: TRBD2; J: TRBJ2-1
CDR3: CASSAGGGAADTQYF; DNA: TGTGCCAGCAGCGCAGGCGGGGGGGCCGCAGATACGCAGTATTTT; V: TRBV11-2; size: once; D: TRBD2; J: TRBJ2-3
CDR3: CASSSGQTSTDTQYF; DNA: TGCGCCAGCAGTTCCGGACAGACTAGCACAGATACGCAGTATTTT; V: TRBV5-1; size: many; D: .; J: TRBJ2-3
CDR3: CASCTQATPYTEAFF; DNA: TGCGCCAGCTGCACACAGGCGACGCCTTACACTGAAGCTTTCTTT; V: TRBV23-1; size: few; D: .; J: TRBJ1-1
CDR3: CASSYGQILYQPQHF; DNA: TGTGCCAGCAGTTACGGGCAGATCCTGTATCAGCCCCAGCATTTT; V: TRBV6-2/TRBV6-3; size: few; D: .; J: TRBJ1-5
CDR3: CSVEDLGGYTF; DNA: TGCAGCGTTGAAGACCTAGGGGGCTACACCTTC; V: TRBV29-1; size: .; D: .; J: TRBJ1-2
CDR3: CASSWGGLDNEQFF; DNA: TGCGCCAGCAGCTGGGGGGGCCTAGACAATGAGCAGTTCTTC; V: TRBV5-1; size: .; D: .; J: TRBJ2-1
CDR3: CASSGGTAYGYTF; DNA: TGTGCCAGCAGTGGTGGGACAGCCTATGGCTACACCTTC; V: TRBV25-1; size: many; D: TRBD1; J: TRBJ1-2
CDR3: CASSDSTSGGATEQFF; DNA: TGTGCCAGCAGTGACTCGACTAGCGGGGGGGCCACTGAGCAGTTCTTC; V: TRBV6-4; size: few; D: TRBD2; J: TRBJ2-1
CDR3: CASSEGGSSSGANVLTF; DNA: TGTGCCAGCAGTGAAGGGGGCAGCTCCTCTGGGGCCAACGTCCTGACTTTC; V: TRBV2; size: few; D: .; J: TRBJ2-6
CDR3: CASSDSLNTGELFF; DNA: TGTGCCAGCAGTGATTCTCTTAACACCGGGGAGCTGTTTTTT; V: TRBV6-4; size: few; D: .; J: TRBJ2-2
CDR3: CASSSDIQWDTQYF; DNA: TGTGCCAGCAGCTCGGACATCCAATGGGATACGCAGTATTTT; V: TRBV7-8; size: few; D: .; J: TRBJ2-3
CDR3: CASSFTGPSTDTQYF; DNA: TGCGCCAGCAGCTTCACGGGACCCAGCACAGATACGCAGTATTTT; V: TRBV5-1; size: .; D: .; J: TRBJ2-3
CDR3: CASSQQTSGGTTGELFF; DNA: TGTGCCAGCAGCCAACAAACTAGCGGGGGGACCACCGGGGAGCTGTTTTTT; V: TRBV4-2; size: few; D: TRBD2; J: TRBJ2-2
CDR3: CASSTESRAFF; DNA: TGTGCCAGCAGTACGGAGAGCCGAGCTTTCTTT; V: TRBV12-3/TRBV12-4; size: many; D: .; J: TRBJ1-1
CDR3: CASSQGTATANYGYTF; DNA: TGTGCCAGCAGCCAGGGGACGGCGACCGCTAACTATGGCTACACCTTC; V: TRBV3-1; size: .; D: .; J: TRBJ1-2
CDR3: CASSLPTRLRGYTF; DNA: TGTGCCAGCAGTTTGCCCACCAGGCTCCGGGGCTACACCTTC; V: TRBV12-3/TRBV12-4; size: few; D: .; J: TRBJ1-2
CDR3: CASRLRDTNTEAFF; DNA: TGCGCCAGCAGACTGCGGGACACGAACACTGAAGCTTTCTTT; V: TRBV5-1; size: few; D: .; J: TRBJ1-1
CDR3: CASSQPGYGELFF; DNA: TGTGCCAGCAGCCAACCCGGGTACGGGGAGCTGTTTTTT; V: TRBV4-2; size: .; D: .; J: TRBJ2-2
CDR3: CASSSLAGGPANTGELFF; DNA: TGTGCCAGCAGTTCCCTAGCGGGGGGGCCGGCAAACACCGGGGAGCTGTTTTTT; V: TRBV2; size: many; D: TRBD2; J: TRBJ2-2
CDR3: CASSLGYVTDTQYF; DNA: TGTGCCAGCAGCTTGGGTTATGTCACAGATACGCAGTATTTT; V: TRBV5-8; size: few; D: .; J: TRBJ2-3
CDR3: CASSSGGGGPRDTQYF; DNA: TGTGCCAGCAGTTCAGGAGGGGGGGGGCCCAGAGATACGCAGTATTTT; V: TRBV12-3/TRBV12-4; size: few; D: .; J: TRBJ2-3
CDR3: CASSLAHSNEQFF; DNA: TGTGCCAGCAGCTTAGCCCACAGCAATGAGCAGTTCTTC; V: TRBV7-2; size: .; D: .; J: TRBJ2-1
CDR3: CASSEGLGNRWEQFF; DNA: TGTGCCAGCAGTGAAGGACTAGGGAATAGGTGGGAGCAGTTCTTC; V: TRBV6-1; size: .; D: .; J: TRBJ2-1
CDR3: CASQESGNTIYF; DNA: TGTGCCAGCCAGGAAAGTGGAAACACCATATATTTT; V: TRBV5-5; size: .; D: .; J: TRBJ1-3
CDR3: CASSPGTGTLQPQHF; DNA: TGTGCCAGCAGTCCCGGGACAGGGACACTTCAGCCCCAGCATTTT; V: TRBV2; size: few; D: TRBD1; J: TRBJ1-5
CDR3: CASSFTQGDTEAFF; DNA: TGCGCCAGCAGCTTCACCCAGGGGGACACTGAAGCTTTCTTT; V: TRBV5-1; size: once; D: TRBD1; J: TRBJ1-1
CDR3: CASSGGSANEKLFF; DNA: TGTGCCAGCAGTGGGGGCTCGGCTAATGAAAAACTGTTTTTT; V: TRBV2; size: .; D: .; J: TRBJ1-4
CDR3: CASSLYGSTGEQYF; DNA: TGTGCCAGCAGCTTATATGGCAGTACGGGCGAGCAGTACTTC; V: TRBV7-8; size: .; D: .; J: TRBJ2-7
CDR3: CASSYATGDGAYEQYF; DNA: TGTGCCAGCAGTTACGCCACAGGGGATGGGGCCTACGAGCAGTACTTC; V: TRBV6-2/TRBV6-3; size: few; D: TRBD1; J: TRBJ2-7